The source of this T cell receptor beta chain is a study of identical twins. The germline CDR1 and CDR2 sequences are SNHLY and FYNNEI. V lost 8 bases, J lost 7 bases, and 7 bases stayed unmatched. CDR3 length equals 15 residues. Carrying unique molecular identifiers, the cDNA also gained a universal primer site through template switching. TCRdb ran MiXCR on the 5' RACE reads and lists one entry per CDR3 protein. The data contain 1.5 million to 2 million distinct CDR3 sequences, around 29% of them singletons. Comments on this clonotype: Its target is unknown.

Findings and limits, study-wide: In beta out-of-frame sequences, the excess sharing between twins was weaker. Out-of-frame alpha sequences common to twins were enriched for low generation probability. Insertions were reduced in abundant cord blood beta clonotypes but not in memory repertoires.

Sequencing was carried out using cord blood. V and J are TRBV2 and TRBJ2-1; 14 bases are a match to TRBD2. The receptor's source is a newborn girl in good health. CDR3 in amino acids: CASDRTSGRNNEQFF. The CDR3 coding sequence is TGTGCCAGCGATCGGACTAGCGGGAGGAATAATGAGCAGTTCTTC. The variable domain in full, completed from reference TRBV2 and TRBJ2-1, reads EPEVTQTPSHQVTQMGQEVILRCVPISNHLYFYWYRQILGQKVEFLVSFYNNEISEKSEIFDDQFSVERPDGSNFTLKIRSTKLEDSAMYFCASDRTSGRNNEQFFGPGTRLTVL.